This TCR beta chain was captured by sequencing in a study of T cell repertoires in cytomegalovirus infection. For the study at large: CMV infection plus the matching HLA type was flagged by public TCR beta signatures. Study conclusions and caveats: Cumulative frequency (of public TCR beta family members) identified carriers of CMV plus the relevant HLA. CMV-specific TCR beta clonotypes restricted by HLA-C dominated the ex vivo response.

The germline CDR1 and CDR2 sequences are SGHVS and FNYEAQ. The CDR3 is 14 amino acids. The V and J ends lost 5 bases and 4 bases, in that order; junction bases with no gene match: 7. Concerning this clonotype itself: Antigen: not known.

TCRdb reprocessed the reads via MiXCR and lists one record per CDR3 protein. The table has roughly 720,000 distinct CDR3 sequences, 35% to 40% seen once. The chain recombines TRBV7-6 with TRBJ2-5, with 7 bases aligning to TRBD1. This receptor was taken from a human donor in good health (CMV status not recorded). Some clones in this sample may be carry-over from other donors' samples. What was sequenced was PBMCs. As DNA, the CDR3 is TGTGCCAGCAGCCGACTGACAGGGACAGAGACCCAGTACTTC. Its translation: CASSRLTGTETQYF.